Shown below are 19 T cell receptor beta chains from a single sample sequenced in a study of T-cell memory formation after mild COVID-19. TCRdb re-derived calls from the 5' RACE reads in MiXCR, one entry per CDR3 protein. The data contain under 700,000 distinct CDR3 sequences, about 20% of them singletons. Sequenced input: PBMCs or a T cell subset sorted from them (not recorded which). These receptors were collected from an adult woman who had mild COVID-19 (a few samples of this study predate the infection). Cell type and time point are not known.

V gene TRBV20-1 combines with J gene TRBJ2-7, with D possibly TRBD1 on 7 matching bases. CDR1 DFQATT and CDR2 SNEGSKA come from the germline V gene (reference sequence). V gave up 1 base and J gave up 2 bases, with 9 bases separating them. The CDR3 extends over 13 amino acids. The CDR3 DNA is TGCAGTGCTAGAGTCAGGGGGGCCTACGAGCAGTACTTC. Translated: CSARVRGAYEQYF.

This clonotype appeared a few times. The CDR3 spells CASSDRLAGVRTDTQYF. CDR3 coding DNA: TGTGCCAGCAGCGACAGACTAGCGGGGGTTCGCACAGATACGCAGTATTTT. The chain uses TRBV7-2 and TRBJ2-3; TRBD2 matches 12 bases. Losses at the gene ends were 5 bases for V and 1 base for J; bases not matched to a gene: 7. The CDR3 contains 17 residues. Germline assignment: CDR1 SGHTA and CDR2 FQGNSA.

The rearrangement links TRBV3-1 to TRBJ1-2; the D is unclear. CDR3 size: 13 residues. Between the trimmed V and J ends, which lost 1 base and 4 bases, there was a span of 7 bases. The germline V gene has CDR1 LGHDT and CDR2 YNNKEL (reference sequence). The CDR3 loop is CASSQGPLYGYTF. The CDR3 coding sequence is TGTGCCAGCAGCCAAGGCCCCCTCTATGGCTACACCTTC.

Of note for this clonotype: A junction boundary mismatches the germline segment, possibly from a read error. This chain joins TRBV7-9 and TRBJ2-5, with D possibly matching TRBD1 (5 bases). CDR3 length equals 11 residues. CDR1 and CDR2 (germline): SEHNR, FQNEAQ (reference sequence). In DNA, the CDR3 is TGTGCCAGCAGCGAGGCCAGGACACCACACTTC. It encodes CASSEARTPHF.

The J gene is TRBJ2-7, the V gene TRBV11-2; the match to TRBD1 covers 9 bases. Trimming at V came to 4 bases and at J to 2 bases, leaving 6 bases not matched to a gene. This CDR3 spans 15 amino acids. Per the germline V gene, CDR1 is SGHAT and CDR2 is FQNNGV. The CDR3 region is CASSSQQGATYEQYF. Here the CDR3 DNA reads TGTGCCAGCAGCTCCCAACAGGGGGCAACCTACGAGCAGTACTTC.

The sample holds a few counts of this clonotype. The rearrangement links TRBV20-1 to TRBJ2-7; D unresolved. The germline V gene encodes CDR1 DFQATT and CDR2 SNEGSKA (reference sequence). Trimming left V 0 bases short and J 0 bases short, with 12 bases between. There are 15 residues in the CDR3. The CDR3 DNA is TGCAGTGCTAGAGATTTGTGGATGAGCTCCTACGAGCAGTACTTC. It specifies CSARDLWMSSYEQYF.

This chain links TRBV5-1 with TRBJ2-7; the match to TRBD1 covers 7 bases. J gave up 5 bases and V 5 bases, and 13 bases lay outside the gene matches. The CDR3 has 15 amino acids. The V gene's germline CDR1 is SGHRS and CDR2 YFSETQ. CDR3 bases: TGCGCCAGCAGTCAGGGCCAGGGGGTAATCCACGAGCAGTACTTC. Residues: CASSQGQGVIHEQYF.

The V and J genes are TRBV21-1 and TRBJ2-1; no check of the table's D call, TRBD1, against the DNA was made. TRBV21-1 is designated a pseudogene. The CDR3 runs 17 residues. The CDR3 bases are TGTGCCAGCAGCAAAGCTCTAGTTGGGGCCTCCTACAATGAGCAGTTCTTC. Encoded protein: CASSKALVGASYNEQFF.

The V and J genes are TRBV7-3 and TRBJ2-1; 8 nucleotides match TRBD2. V was clipped by 4 bases and J by 7 bases; unmatched bases: 12. This CDR3 contains 16 residues. Per the germline V gene, CDR1 is SGHTA and CDR2 is FQGTGA. This CDR3 reads CASSSLQAGAWNEQFF. The CDR3 DNA is TGTGCCAGCAGCTCCCTCCAAGCGGGGGCGTGGAATGAGCAGTTCTTC.

This clonotype was recorded a few times. V is TRBV6-5 and J is TRBJ2-7; 10 bases are a match to TRBD1. The length of the CDR3 is 14 residues. The germline CDR1 and CDR2 sequences are MNHEY and SVGAGI. The V gene end was trimmed by 5 bases and the J gene end by 3 bases; junction bases not matched to a gene: 4. CDR3 sequence: CASSRQGANYEQYF. The CDR3, as DNA: TGTGCCAGCAGTCGACAGGGGGCTAACTACGAGCAGTACTTC.

The chain couples TRBV5-1 to TRBJ2-5, with TRBD1 identical over 7 bases. CDR1 and CDR2 from the germline V gene are SGHRS and YFSETQ. The CDR3 length is 16 residues. After removal of 3 bases from V and 3 bases from J, the junction contained 11 bases not matched to a gene. The CDR3 loop reads CASSSEPLGTEETQYF. The CDR3 DNA sequence: TGCGCCAGCAGCTCCGAACCCCTCGGGACAGAAGAGACCCAGTACTTC.

This clonotype was seen only a few times. In DNA, the CDR3 is TGTGCCAGCAGCTTCCCCTTGTTCCGGGACAGGGGGTACAATGAGCAGTTCTTC. Its translation is CASSFPLFRDRGYNEQFF. V gene TRBV7-2 combines with J gene TRBJ2-1, with TRBD1 matching 11 bases. CDR1 SGHTA and CDR2 FQGNSA come from the germline V gene. After removal of 3 bases from V and 4 bases from J, the junction contained 11 bases not matched to a gene. The CDR3 extends over 18 amino acids.

This clonotype was seen repeatedly, ten times or more. This sequence joins TRBV5-1 and TRBJ1-2; no clear D gene. The CDR3 length is 13 residues. Per germline, CDR1 SGHRS and CDR2 YFSETQ. V was pared by 0 bases and J by 0 bases, with 3 bases between. The CDR3 loop reads CASSLEANYGYTF. The CDR3 nucleotides read TGCGCCAGCAGCTTGGAGGCTAACTATGGCTACACCTTC.

Here the CDR3 DNA reads TGTGCCAGCAGTGAAGATGGGGGGTACGGAAACACCATATATTTT. Protein product: CASSEDGGYGNTIYF. This rearrangement joins TRBV6-1 to TRBJ1-3; a weak D match, TRBD1 (5 bases). Trimming shortened V by 1 base and J by 4 bases, and 11 bases separated the two germline ends. CDR3 length: 15 residues. Germline loops: CDR1 MNHNS, CDR2 SASEGT.

V usage is TRBV12-3 or TRBV12-4 and J usage is TRBJ1-2; 8 bases line up with TRBD1. Unmatched junction bases numbered 12, after V lost 5 bases and J lost 4 bases. This CDR3 comprises 16 residues. CDR3 nucleotide sequence: TGTGCCAGCAGTCAATCCAGGGGGCAACACCTCTATGGCTACACCTTC. It specifies CASSQSRGQHLYGYTF.

The rearrangement uses TRBV19 and TRBJ2-1, with 10 positions matching TRBD2. The CDR3 is 16 amino acids. Trimming took 3 bases from V and 5 from J; bases not matched to a gene: 7. The germline V gene has CDR1 LNHDA and CDR2 SQIVND (reference sequence). In DNA form, the CDR3 reads TGTGCCAGTAGTATTTTTTGGCTAGCGGGGGACAATGAGCAGTTCTTC. This encodes CASSIFWLAGDNEQFF.

V gene TRBV10-3 combines with J gene TRBJ2-7; D remains ambiguous. From germline, CDR1 is ENHRY and CDR2 SYGVKD. Trimming left V 2 bases short and J 6 bases short, with 14 bases between. The CDR3 totals 14 residues. The CDR3 here is CAISERLNPPEQYV. The CDR3, as DNA: TGTGCCATCAGTGAGAGACTTAACCCCCCCGAGCAGTACGTC.

This clonotype has just a few counts. This rearrangement joins TRBV4-1 to TRBJ1-5; D is unclear. This CDR3 region has 15 residues. V was shortened by 1 base and J by 0 bases, with 7 bases between the two germline ends. The germline V gene encodes CDR1 MGHRA and CDR2 YSYEKL. CDR3: CASSQGGPSNQPQHF. Here the CDR3 DNA reads TGCGCCAGCAGCCAAGGAGGACCTAGCAATCAGCCCCAGCATTTT.

CDR3 loop: CASRDGLAGGSTDTQYF. In DNA, the CDR3 is TGTGCCAGCAGGGACGGACTAGCGGGAGGTAGCACAGATACGCAGTATTTT. The chain carries TRBV2 and TRBJ2-3, with 14 bases aligning to TRBD2. CDR1 and CDR2 (germline): SNHLY, FYNNEI. V lost 6 bases and J lost 0; bases outside the gene matches: 5. The CDR3 runs to 17 residues. The full variable domain, rest sourced from reference TRBV2 and TRBJ2-3, is EPEVTQTPSHQVTQMGQEVILRCVPISNHLYFYWYRQILGQKVEFLVSFYNNEISEKSEIFDDQFSVERPDGSNFTLKIRSTKLEDSAMYFCASRDGLAGGSTDTQYFGPGTRLTVL.